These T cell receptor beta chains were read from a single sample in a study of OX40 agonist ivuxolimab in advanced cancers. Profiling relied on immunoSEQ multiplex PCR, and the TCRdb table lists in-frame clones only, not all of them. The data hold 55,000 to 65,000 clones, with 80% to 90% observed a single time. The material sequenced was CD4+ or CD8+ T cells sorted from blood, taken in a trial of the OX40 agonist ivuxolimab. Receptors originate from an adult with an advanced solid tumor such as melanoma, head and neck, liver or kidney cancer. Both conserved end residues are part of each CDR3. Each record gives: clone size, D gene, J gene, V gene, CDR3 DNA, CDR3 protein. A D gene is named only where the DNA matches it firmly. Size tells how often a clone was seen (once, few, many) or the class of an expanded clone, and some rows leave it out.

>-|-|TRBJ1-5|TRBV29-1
TGCAGCGTCCGACAGGCCGATCCGAATCAGCCCCAGCATTTT
CSVRQADPNQPQHF
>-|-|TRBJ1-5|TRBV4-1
TGCGCCAGCAGCCATCTAATGGGGGAGTCTTTGCATTTT
CASSHLMGESLHF
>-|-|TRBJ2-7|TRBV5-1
TGCGCCAGCGGTGATCACGAGCAGTACTTC
CASGDHEQYF
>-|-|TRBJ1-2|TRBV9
TGTGCCAGCAGTACGAACTATGGCTACACCTTC
CASSTNYGYTF
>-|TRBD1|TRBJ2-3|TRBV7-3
TGTGCCAGCAGCTTAACGGGACAGGGAACTAGCACAGATACGCAGTATTTT
CASSLTGQGTSTDTQYF
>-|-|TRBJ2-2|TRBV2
TGTGCCAGCAGGGTGGAGGAGAAGAACACCGGGGAGCTGTTTTTT
CASRVEEKNTGELFF
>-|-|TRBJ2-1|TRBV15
TGTGCCACCAGCAGACCTCTGGCGGGGGCTTTTAATGAGCAGTTCTTC
CATSRPLAGAFNEQFF
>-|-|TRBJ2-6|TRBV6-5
TGTGCCAGCTGCGGGGTCTCTGGGGCCAACGTCCTGACTTTC
CASCGVSGANVLTF
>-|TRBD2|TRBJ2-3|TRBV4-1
TGCGCCAGCAGTAGCGGGAGGGTTGGAGATACGCAGTATTTT
CASSSGRVGDTQYF
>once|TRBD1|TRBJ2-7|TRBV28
TGTGCCAGCAGATACAGGGGCTCCTACGAGCAGTACTTC
CASRYRGSYEQYF
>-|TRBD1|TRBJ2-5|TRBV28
TGTGCCAGCAGCAAACCTAACAGGGGTATGGAGACCCAGTACTTC
CASSKPNRGMETQYF
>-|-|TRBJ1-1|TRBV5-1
TGCGCCAGCAGCCGGGGGGGCACTGAAGCTTTCTTT
CASSRGGTEAFF
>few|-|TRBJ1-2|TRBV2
TGTGCCATCCCACAGTCGTCCTATGGCTACACCTTC
CAIPQSSYGYTF
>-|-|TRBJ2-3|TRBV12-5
TGTGCTAGTGGTTTGTATGGAGGCGAGGGCACAGATACGCAGTATTTT
CASGLYGGEGTDTQYF